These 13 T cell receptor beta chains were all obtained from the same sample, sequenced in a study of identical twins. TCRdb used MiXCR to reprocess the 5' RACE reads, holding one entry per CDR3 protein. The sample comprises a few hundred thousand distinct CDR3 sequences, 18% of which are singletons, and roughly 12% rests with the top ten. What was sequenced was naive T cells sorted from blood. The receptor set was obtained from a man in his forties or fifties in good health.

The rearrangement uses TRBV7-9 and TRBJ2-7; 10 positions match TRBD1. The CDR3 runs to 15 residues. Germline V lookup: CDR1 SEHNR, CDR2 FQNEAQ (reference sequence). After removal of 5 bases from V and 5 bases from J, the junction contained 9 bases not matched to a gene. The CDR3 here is CASSRREGTGDEQYF. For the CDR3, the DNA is TGTGCCAGCAGCCGACGGGAAGGGACAGGGGACGAGCAGTACTTC.

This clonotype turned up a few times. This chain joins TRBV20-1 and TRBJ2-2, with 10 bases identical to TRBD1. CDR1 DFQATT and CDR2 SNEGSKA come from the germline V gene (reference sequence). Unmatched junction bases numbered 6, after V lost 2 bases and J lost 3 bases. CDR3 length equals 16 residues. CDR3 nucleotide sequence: TGCAGTGCTAGAAAACCGGGACAGGGGCACACCGGGGAGCTGTTTTTT. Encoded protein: CSARKPGQGHTGELFF.

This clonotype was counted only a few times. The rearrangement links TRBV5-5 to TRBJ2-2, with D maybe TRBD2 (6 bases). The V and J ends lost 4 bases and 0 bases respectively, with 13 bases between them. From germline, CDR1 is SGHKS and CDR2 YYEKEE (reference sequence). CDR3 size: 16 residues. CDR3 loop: CASSPRAGANTGELFF. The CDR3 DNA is TGTGCCAGCAGCCCCCGAGCGGGCGCGAACACCGGGGAGCTGTTTTTT.

The CDR3: CASSLGIDYEQYF. CDR3 nucleotide sequence: TGTGCCAGCAGCTTAGGGATCGACTACGAGCAGTACTTC. J is TRBJ2-7 and V is TRBV11-1; D remains ambiguous. V was shortened by 1 base and J by 3 bases, with 7 bases between the two germline ends. Per germline, CDR1 SGHAT and CDR2 FQDESV (reference sequence). The CDR3 length is 13 residues.

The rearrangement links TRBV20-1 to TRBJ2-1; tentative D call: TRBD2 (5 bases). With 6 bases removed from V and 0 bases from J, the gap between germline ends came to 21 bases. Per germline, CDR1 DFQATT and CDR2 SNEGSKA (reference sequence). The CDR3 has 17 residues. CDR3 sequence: CSAQSGAGDSSYNEQFF. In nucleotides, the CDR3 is TGCAGTGCCCAGTCGGGTGCGGGCGATAGCTCCTACAATGAGCAGTTCTTC.

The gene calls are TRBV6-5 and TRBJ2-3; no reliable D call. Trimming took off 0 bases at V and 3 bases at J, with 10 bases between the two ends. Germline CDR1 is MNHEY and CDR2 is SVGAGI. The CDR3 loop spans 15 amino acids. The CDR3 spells CASSYSRSDTDTQYF. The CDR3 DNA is TGTGCCAGCAGTTACTCGAGGTCCGATACAGATACGCAGTATTTT.

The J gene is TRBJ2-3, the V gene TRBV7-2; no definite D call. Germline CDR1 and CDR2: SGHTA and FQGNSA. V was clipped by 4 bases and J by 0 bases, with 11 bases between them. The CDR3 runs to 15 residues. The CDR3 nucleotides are TGTGCCAGCAGCTCCCGGAAGACAAGCACAGATACGCAGTATTTT. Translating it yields CASSSRKTSTDTQYF.

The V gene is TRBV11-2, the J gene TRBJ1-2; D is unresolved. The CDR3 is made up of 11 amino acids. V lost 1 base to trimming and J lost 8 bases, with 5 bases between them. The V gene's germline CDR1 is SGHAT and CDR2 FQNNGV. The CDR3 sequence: CASSLVFGYTF. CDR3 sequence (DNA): TGTGCCAGCAGCTTAGTTTTCGGCTACACCTTC.

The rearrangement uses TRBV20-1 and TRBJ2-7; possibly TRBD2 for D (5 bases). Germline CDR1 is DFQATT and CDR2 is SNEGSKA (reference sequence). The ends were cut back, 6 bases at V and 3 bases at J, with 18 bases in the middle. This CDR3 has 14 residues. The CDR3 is CSAGAGGSHYEQYF. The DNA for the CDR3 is TGCAGTGCGGGAGCTGGTGGCAGCCACTACGAGCAGTACTTC.

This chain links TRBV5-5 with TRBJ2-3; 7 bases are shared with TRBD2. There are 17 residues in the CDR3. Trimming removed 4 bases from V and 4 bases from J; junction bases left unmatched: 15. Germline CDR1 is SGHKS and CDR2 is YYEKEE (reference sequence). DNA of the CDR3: TGTGCCAGCAGCCTGTCTCCTGGGGGGGGTTTCGCAGATACGCAGTATTTT. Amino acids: CASSLSPGGGFADTQYF. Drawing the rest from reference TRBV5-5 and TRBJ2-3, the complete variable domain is DAGVTQSPTHLIKTRGQQVTLRCSPISGHKSVSWYQQVLGQGPQFIFQYYEKEERGRGNFPDRFSARQFPNYSSELNVNALLLGDSALYLCASSLSPGGGFADTQYFGPGTRLTVL.

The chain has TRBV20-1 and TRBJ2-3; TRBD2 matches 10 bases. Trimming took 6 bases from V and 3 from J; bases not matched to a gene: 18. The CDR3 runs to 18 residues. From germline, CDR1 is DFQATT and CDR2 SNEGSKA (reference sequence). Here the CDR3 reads CSAGSTSGLIGGTDTQYF. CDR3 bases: TGCAGTGCGGGATCGACTAGCGGGCTAATAGGGGGGACAGATACGCAGTATTTT.

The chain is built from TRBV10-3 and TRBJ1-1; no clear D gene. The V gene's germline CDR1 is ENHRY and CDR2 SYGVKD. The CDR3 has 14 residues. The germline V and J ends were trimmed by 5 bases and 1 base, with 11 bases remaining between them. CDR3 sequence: CAISTEVQNTEAFF. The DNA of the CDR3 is TGTGCCATCAGTACGGAGGTACAGAACACTGAAGCTTTCTTT.

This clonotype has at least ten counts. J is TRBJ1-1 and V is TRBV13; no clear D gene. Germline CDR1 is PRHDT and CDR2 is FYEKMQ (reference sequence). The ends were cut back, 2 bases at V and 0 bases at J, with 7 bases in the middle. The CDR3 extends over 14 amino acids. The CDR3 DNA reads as TGTGCCAGCAGCTTAAGGTTAATGAACACTGAAGCTTTCTTT. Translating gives CASSLRLMNTEAFF. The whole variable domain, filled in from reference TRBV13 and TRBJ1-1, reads AAGVIQSPRHLIKEKRETATLKCYPIPRHDTVYWYQQGPGQDPQFLISFYEKMQSDKGSIPDRFSAQQFSDYHSELNMSSLELGDSALYFCASSLRLMNTEAFFGQGTRLTVV.